What follows are 9 T cell receptor beta chains derived from one specimen sequenced in a study of cytomegalovirus exposure and HLA in healthy donors. Primers: 60 Vbeta forward and 13 Jbeta reverse. Repertoires were generated with immunoSEQ multiplex PCR, while TCRdb's copy carries only in-frame clones and drops some. The data hold more than 95,000 clones, with less than 85% observed a single time. Sequencing was performed on PBMCs. The receptors were sampled from a man aged 25 to 45 in good health and CMV-seropositive.

V is TRBV5-1 and J is TRBJ1-4; 7 bases agree with TRBD1. Germline CDR1 is SGHRS and CDR2 is YFSETQ. The CDR3 runs to 15 residues. The trim removed 4 bases at V and 7 bases at J, leaving 10 bases unmatched. CDR3 residues: CASSISTGRSEKLFF. The CDR3 coding sequence is TGCGCCAGCAGCATATCGACAGGGCGTAGTGAAAAACTGTTTTTT.

This clone has only a few counts. This chain connects TRBV4-2 to TRBJ2-1; 7 positions agree with TRBD2. CDR3 length: 16 amino acids. The junction had 10 bases not matched to a gene; V was cut back by 3 bases and J by 5 bases. Germline V gene sequence: CDR1 LGHNA, CDR2 YNFKEQ. The chain's CDR3 is CASSQLNRDYHNEQFF. In nucleotides, the CDR3 is TGTGCCAGCAGCCAGTTAAACCGGGACTACCACAATGAGCAGTTCTTC.

The V call is TRBV29-1, the J call TRBJ2-3, with D perhaps matching TRBD2 (5 bases). V lost 6 bases, J lost 2 bases, and 12 bases lay in between. In germline, CDR1 is SQVTM, CDR2 ANQGSEA. The CDR3 length is 13 residues. The CDR3 sequence: CSVIGRFTDTQYF. DNA of the CDR3: TGCAGCGTGATTGGGAGATTCACAGATACGCAGTATTTT.

The V call is TRBV12-5, the J call TRBJ2-1; TRBD2 matches at 12 bases. Germline V gene data show CDR1 as LGHNT and CDR2 as FRNRAP. V gave up 1 base and J gave up 6 bases; unmatched junction bases: 7. The CDR3 runs 17 residues. The CDR3 loop reads CASGLGLAGGPFNEQFF. The CDR3 DNA is TGTGCTAGTGGTTTGGGTCTAGCGGGGGGGCCTTTCAATGAGCAGTTCTTC.

V and J are TRBV20-1 and TRBJ1-1; D remains unclear. Between the trimmed V and J ends, which lost 1 base and 8 bases, there was a span of 8 bases. CDR3 size: 11 residues. The germline V gene encodes CDR1 DFQATT and CDR2 SNEGSKA (reference sequence). CDR3: CSARGGREAFF. The CDR3 DNA reads as TGCAGTGCTAGAGGAGGGCGAGAAGCTTTCTTT.

The chain carries TRBV5-5 and TRBJ2-7, with 7 bases aligning to TRBD1. The V segment lost 2 bases and the J segment 2 bases; nucleotides outside the gene matches: 10. This CDR3 contains 16 residues. Germline CDR1 SGHKS, CDR2 YYEKEE (reference sequence). Here the CDR3 DNA reads TGTGCCAGCAGCTTTGCCGGGACAGAGACAACCTACGAGCAGTACTTC. It is translated as CASSFAGTETTYEQYF.

The gene calls are TRBV5-1 and TRBJ2-7; perhaps TRBD2 as D (5 bases). In germline, CDR1 is SGHRS, CDR2 YFSETQ. The CDR3 contains 15 residues. Trimming removed 0 bases at V and 3 bases at J, with 13 bases between. The CDR3 sequence: CASSLVSSGDYEQYF. CDR3 bases: TGCGCCAGCAGCTTGGTCTCCAGCGGAGACTACGAGCAGTACTTC. The variable domain in full, with the rest retrieved from reference TRBV5-1 and TRBJ2-7, is KAGVTQTPRYLIKTRGQQVTLSCSPISGHRSVSWYQQTPGQGLQFLFEYFSETQRNKGNFPGRFSGRQFSNSRSEMNVSTLELGDSALYLCASSLVSSGDYEQYFGPGTRLTVT.

The table lists this clone with a count of one. The rearrangement joins TRBV10-3 to TRBJ2-7; 7 bases map to TRBD1. The V gene end was trimmed by 0 bases and the J gene end by 5 bases; junction bases not matched to a gene: 7. Germline-derived CDR1 and CDR2 are ENHRY and SYGVKD. There are 15 residues in the CDR3. The CDR3 region is CAISESMDRSHEQYF. The CDR3 coding sequence is TGTGCCATCAGTGAGTCGATGGACAGGTCCCACGAGCAGTACTTC.

Concerning this clone itself: Other nucleotide sequences in the sample specify the same CDR3. This chain connects TRBV30 to TRBJ1-1, with D perhaps matching TRBD1 (5 bases). The CDR3 is 13 amino acids. From germline, CDR1 is GTSNPN and CDR2 SVGIG (reference sequence). The V gene lost 0 bases and the J gene lost 0 bases, with 5 bases spanning the gap. CDR3 residues: CAWSVQVNTEAFF. In nucleotides, the CDR3 is TGTGCCTGGAGTGTACAGGTGAACACTGAAGCTTTCTTT. The whole variable domain, remainder taken from reference TRBV30 and TRBJ1-1, is SQTIHQWPATLVQPVGSPLSLECTVEGTSNPNLYWYRQAAGRGLQLLFYSVGIGQISSEVPQNLSASRPQDRQFILSSKKLLLSDSGFYLCAWSVQVNTEAFFGQGTRLTVV.